Following are 15 T cell receptor beta chains from one sample sequenced in a study of blood T cell repertoires in COVID-19. Profiling relied on immunoSEQ multiplex PCR, and the TCRdb table lists in-frame clones only, not all of them. The sample records around 150,000 clones, 80% to 90% being singletons. Sequencing was done on a sample of peripheral blood. These receptors all stem from a man between 60 and 75 years old with acute or convalescent COVID-19.

CDR3 loop: CASSYSQGTSEAFF. The CDR3 nucleotides are TGTGCCAGCAGTTACAGCCAGGGCACCTCTGAAGCTTTCTTT. This sequence joins TRBV6-5 and TRBJ1-1, with D possibly matching TRBD1 (5 bases). V lost 2 bases, J lost 6 bases, and 13 bases lay in between. The CDR3 spans 14 residues. Germline assignment: CDR1 MNHEY and CDR2 SVGAGI.

The chain has TRBV28 and TRBJ1-2; the match to TRBD1 covers 9 bases. The ends lost 3 bases at V and 5 bases at J; junction bases unmatched: 7. The CDR3 loop spans 15 amino acids. CDR1 is MDHEN, CDR2 SYDVKM, per germline. In DNA form, the CDR3 reads TGTGCCAGCAGTTTCCCTCCGGGACAGGGTTATGGCTACACCTTC. Residues: CASSFPPGQGYGYTF.

CDR3 region: CASSQDRYRGRGDQPQHF. The CDR3 DNA reads TGCGCCAGCAGCCAAGACCGGTACAGGGGGAGGGGGGATCAGCCCCAGCATTTT. J is TRBJ1-5 and V is TRBV4-1; TRBD1 agrees at 8 bases. CDR1 MGHRA and CDR2 YSYEKL come from the germline V gene. The CDR3 spans 18 residues. Trimming cost V 0 bases and J 5 bases; bases outside gene matches: 12.

J is TRBJ1-1 and V is TRBV27; D might be TRBD1 (6 bases). This CDR3 spans 14 amino acids. Per the germline V gene, CDR1 is MNHEY and CDR2 is SMNVEV (reference sequence). V was trimmed by 5 bases and J by 1 base, leaving 11 bases between them. As DNA, the CDR3 is TGTGCCAGCAGTCCCTGGACAGAGAACACTGAAGCTTTCTTT. Protein sequence: CASSPWTENTEAFF.

The CDR3 bases are TGCGCCAGCAGCTTGGCGCAGGGTAGGAACGAGCAGTACTTC. Its translation: CASSLAQGRNEQYF. The chain carries TRBV5-1 and TRBJ2-7, with D possibly TRBD1 on 5 matching bases. Germline V gene sequence: CDR1 SGHRS, CDR2 YFSETQ. This CDR3 has 14 amino acids. V gave up 0 bases and J gave up 5 bases, with 12 bases separating them.

The chain joins TRBV5-1 to TRBJ2-1; D is uncertain. The CDR3 sequence is 16 residues long. Germline V gene lookup returns CDR1 SGHRS and CDR2 YFSETQ. V shed 5 bases and J shed 2 bases, with 17 bases lying between them. DNA of the CDR3: TGCGCCAGCAGTCCGGGTAGAGCGCCCGCCTACAATGAGCAGTTCTTC. This gives the protein CASSPGRAPAYNEQFF.

V gene TRBV18 combines with J gene TRBJ1-4; the D is unclear. CDR3 length: 14 residues. Looked up from germline, CDR1 is KGHSH and CDR2 is LQKENI. V lost 2 bases, J lost 4 bases, and 8 bases lay in between. Here the CDR3 DNA reads TGTGCCAGCTCACCATATTTCGGTAATGAAAAACTGTTTTTT. Translated: CASSPYFGNEKLFF.

Details on this clone: One junction end disagrees with the germline gene, perhaps due to a read error. CDR3 in amino acids: CASSHLWDRGLRAF. CDR3 nucleotide sequence: TGTGCCAGCAGCCACTTATGGGACAGGGGCCTGAGGGCCTTC. V is TRBV4-2 and J is TRBJ1-2; 10 bases fit TRBD1. This CDR3 has 14 amino acids. CDR1 is LGHNA, CDR2 YNFKEQ, per germline.

The gene calls are TRBV6-1 and TRBJ1-3; D unresolved. CDR3 length: 15 amino acids. Germline loops: CDR1 MNHNS, CDR2 SASEGT. Trimming pared 3 bases from V and 0 bases from J, leaving 9 bases between. The CDR3 coding sequence is TGTGCCAGCAGTGAGGGAGGGAGCTCTGGAAACACCATATATTTT. Translated, it gives CASSEGGSSGNTIYF.

This sequence joins TRBV19 and TRBJ1-1; D uncertain. V was trimmed by 2 bases and J by 11 bases, leaving 12 bases between them. The germline CDR1 and CDR2 sequences are LNHDA and SQIVND (reference sequence). This CDR3 has 12 amino acids. The DNA of the CDR3 is TGTGCCAGTAGTATAAGCGAGGGTCGGGCTTTCTTT. Protein sequence: CASSISEGRAFF.

CDR3 nucleotide sequence: TGTGCCAGTAGTATGAGAGGGAGCGAGCAGTACTTC. This encodes CASSMRGSEQYF. This rearrangement joins TRBV19 to TRBJ2-7; perhaps TRBD2 as D (5 bases). The CDR3 is 12 amino acids. Germline CDR1 and CDR2: LNHDA and SQIVND (reference sequence). V gave up 3 bases and J gave up 6 bases, with 9 bases separating them.

The chain employs TRBV28 and TRBJ1-3; 7 bases align to TRBD1. Per the germline V gene, CDR1 is MDHEN and CDR2 is SYDVKM. This CDR3 has 14 residues. The trim removed 6 bases at V and 3 bases at J, leaving 5 bases unmatched. The CDR3 DNA follows: TGTGCCAGCAGCCCGACAGGGTTTGGAAACACCATATATTTT. As protein: CASSPTGFGNTIYF.

The chain recombines TRBV7-9 with TRBJ2-1; 9 bases are shared with TRBD2. Trimming cost V 1 base and J 2 bases; bases outside gene matches: 9. The CDR3 is 18 amino acids. CDR1 and CDR2 from the germline V gene are SEHNR and FQNEAQ (reference sequence). This CDR3 reads CASSLGIAGVGAYNEQFF. The CDR3 DNA sequence: TGTGCCAGCAGCTTAGGTATAGCGGGAGTAGGGGCCTACAATGAGCAGTTCTTC. Complete variable domain (other parts from reference TRBV7-9 and TRBJ2-1): DTGVSQNPRHKITKRGQNVTFRCDPISEHNRLYWYRQTLGQGPEFLTYFQNEAQLEKSRLLSDRFSAERPKGSFSTLEIQRTEQGDSAMYLCASSLGIAGVGAYNEQFFGPGTRLTVL.

The rearrangement uses TRBV3-1 (or the pseudogene TRBV3-2) and TRBJ2-1; 8 bases fit TRBD2. In germline, CDR1 is LGHDT, CDR2 YNNKEL (reference sequence). V shed 3 bases and J 4 bases; nucleotides not matched to a gene: 2. The CDR3 has 14 amino acids. The CDR3, as DNA: TGTGCCAGCAGCCACTTAGCGGGATACAATGAGCAGTTCTTC. This sequence encodes CASSHLAGYNEQFF.

J is TRBJ1-4 and V is TRBV3-1 (or the pseudogene TRBV3-2); D is unresolved. CDR1 is LGHDT and CDR2 is YNNKEL in the germline V gene (reference sequence). The V end lost 1 base, the J end lost 0 bases, and 6 bases lay between the germline ends. CDR3 length: 15 residues. The CDR3 nucleotides read TGTGCCAGCAGCCAAGCGGGGTCAACTAATGAAAAACTGTTTTTT. Its translation is CASSQAGSTNEKLFF.